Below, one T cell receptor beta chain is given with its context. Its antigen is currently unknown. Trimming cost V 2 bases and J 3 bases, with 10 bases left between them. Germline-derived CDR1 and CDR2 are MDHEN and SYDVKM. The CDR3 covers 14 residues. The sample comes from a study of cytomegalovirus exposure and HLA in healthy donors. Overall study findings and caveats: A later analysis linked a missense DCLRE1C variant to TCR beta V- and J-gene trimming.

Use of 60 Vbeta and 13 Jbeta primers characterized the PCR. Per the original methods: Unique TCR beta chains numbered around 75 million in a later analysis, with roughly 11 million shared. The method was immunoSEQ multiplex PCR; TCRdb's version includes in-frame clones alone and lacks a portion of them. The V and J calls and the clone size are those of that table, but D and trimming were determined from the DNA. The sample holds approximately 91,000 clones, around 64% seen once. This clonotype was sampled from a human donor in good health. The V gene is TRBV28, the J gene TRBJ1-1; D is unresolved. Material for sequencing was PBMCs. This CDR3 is CASSLGGRDTEAFF. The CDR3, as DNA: TGTGCCAGCAGTTTAGGAGGGCGGGACACTGAAGCTTTCTTT.